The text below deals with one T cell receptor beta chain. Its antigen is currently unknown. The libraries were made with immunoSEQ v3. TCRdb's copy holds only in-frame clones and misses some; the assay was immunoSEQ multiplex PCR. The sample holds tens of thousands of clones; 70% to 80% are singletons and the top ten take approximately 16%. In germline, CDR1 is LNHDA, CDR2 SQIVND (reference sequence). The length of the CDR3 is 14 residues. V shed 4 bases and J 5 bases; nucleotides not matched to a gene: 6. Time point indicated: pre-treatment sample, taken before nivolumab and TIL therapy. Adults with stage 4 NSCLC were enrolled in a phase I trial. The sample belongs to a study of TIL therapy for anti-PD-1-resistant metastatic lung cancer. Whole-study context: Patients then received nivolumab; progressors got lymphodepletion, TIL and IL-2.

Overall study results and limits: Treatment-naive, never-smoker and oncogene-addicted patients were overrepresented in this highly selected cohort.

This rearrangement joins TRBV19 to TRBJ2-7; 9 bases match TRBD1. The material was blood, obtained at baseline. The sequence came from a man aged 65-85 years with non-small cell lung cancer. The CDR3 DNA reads TGTGCCAGTAGTACCACCGGGACAGGGAACGAGCAGTACTTC. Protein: CASSTTGTGNEQYF.